The present TCR beta chain was sequenced within a study of early stage breast cancer tumors. A word on this clone: The antigen remains unidentified.

Using immunoSEQ multiplex PCR, the repertoire was profiled, and TCRdb retains in-frame clones only, with some absent. The sample contains 69,000 or so clones, less than 90% of which appear only once. Per the germline V gene, CDR1 is SGHRS and CDR2 is YFSETQ. The CDR3 totals 15 residues. V was trimmed by 1 base and J by 2 bases, leaving 11 bases between them. The study, taken as a whole, reports: In about 85% of the 16 patients, blood comparison separated tumor from normal breast. Enriched TCRB sequences shared across patients were mostly commonly generated sequences. Unsorted bulk genomic DNA sequencing lacked pairing and functional marker data.

This sequence joins TRBV5-1 and TRBJ2-3; D may be TRBD2 (6 bases). The clonotype was recovered from a person aged 35 to 50 with breast cancer. Sequencing was done on a sample of blood. The CDR3 loop is CASSLSADYTDTQYF. The CDR3 DNA sequence: TGCGCCAGCAGCTTGTCGGCGGACTACACAGATACGCAGTATTTT.